This passage covers 11 T cell receptor beta chains from one sample sequenced in a study of cytomegalovirus exposure and HLA in healthy donors (TCRdb year 2017). Library preparation used the immunoSEQ multiplex PCR assay. For the multiplex PCR, a mixture combining 60 forward primers for TCR Vbeta segments and 13 reverse primers for TCR Jbeta segments was used. The immuneACCESS repertoire file appears here via TCRdb, limited to in-frame rearrangements. These files lack a portion of the clones; in checked studies, under half of the deficit traces to unresolved V genes, and the cause of the others is not known. For this sample there are 120,000 or so clones; about three quarters appear just once. 3.4% of the sample is in the top ten clones. Sequencing used PBMCs. These receptors originate from a man aged 25 to 40 in good health and CMV-seronegative.

The chain has TRBV28 and TRBJ1-1; D unresolved. CDR3 length equals 11 residues. The ends were cut back, 5 bases at V and 11 bases at J, with 12 bases in the middle. CDR1 and CDR2 from the germline V gene are MDHEN and SYDVKM. CDR3 sequence reads: CASSATEIAFF. CDR3 in DNA: TGTGCCAGCAGTGCGACTGAGATTGCTTTCTTT. The full variable domain, in which reference TRBV28 and TRBJ1-1 provide the parts outside the CDR3, is DVKVTQSSRYLVKRTGEKVFLECVQDMDHENMFWYRQDPGLGLRLIYFSYDVKMKEKGDIPEGYSVSREKKERFSLILESASTNQTSMYLCASSATEIAFFGQGTRLTVV.

The chain recombines TRBV7-2 with TRBJ1-4; no reliable D call. This CDR3 contains 15 residues. Germline V gene lookup returns CDR1 SGHTA and CDR2 FQGNSA. With 4 bases removed from V and 0 bases from J, the gap between germline ends came to 9 bases. For the CDR3, the DNA is TGTGCCAGCAGCTCGGCGGGTGCAACTAATGAAAAACTGTTTTTT. This encodes CASSSAGATNEKLFF.

The chain links TRBV6-5 to TRBJ2-2; TRBD2 aligns across 9 bases. The CDR3 loop spans 15 amino acids. The germline V gene has CDR1 MNHEY and CDR2 SVGAGI. Trimming removed 2 bases from V and 6 bases from J; junction bases left unmatched: 4. The CDR3 nucleotides are TGTGCCAGCAGTTACGTCGGCGGGGGGGCCGGGGAGCTGTTTTTT. Protein: CASSYVGGGAGELFF.

This chain connects TRBV19 to TRBJ1-2; the D gene is possibly TRBD1 (6 bases). Trimming cost V 1 base and J 4 bases, with 13 bases left between them. CDR1 and CDR2 from the germline V gene are LNHDA and SQIVND (reference sequence). The CDR3 length is 15 residues. The CDR3 is CASSIGTGQRYGYTF. DNA of the CDR3: TGTGCCAGTAGTATAGGGACGGGACAACGCTATGGCTACACCTTC. Complete variable domain (other parts from reference TRBV19 and TRBJ1-2): DGGITQSPKYLFRKEGQNVTLSCEQNLNHDAMYWYRQDPGQGLRLIYYSQIVNDFQKGDIAEGYSVSREKKESFPLTVTSAQKNPTAFYLCASSIGTGQRYGYTFGSGTRLTVV.

The CDR3 here is CASSSGDSANEKLFF. The CDR3, as DNA: TGCGCCAGCAGCTCGGGGGACAGTGCTAATGAAAAACTGTTTTTT. This rearrangement joins TRBV5-1 to TRBJ1-4, with 7 bases aligning to TRBD1. Germline values: CDR1 SGHRS, CDR2 YFSETQ. V lost 3 bases and J lost 3; bases outside the gene matches: 5. The CDR3 loop spans 15 amino acids.

The rearrangement uses TRBV28 and TRBJ1-4, with a possible D match to TRBD1 (5 bases). The CDR3 consists of 15 residues. V gave up 3 bases and J gave up 0 bases, with 8 bases separating them. CDR1 is MDHEN, CDR2 SYDVKM, per germline. CDR3 amino acids: CASSLTGATNEKLFF. The DNA of the CDR3 is TGTGCCAGCAGTTTGACGGGGGCAACTAATGAAAAACTGTTTTTT. Full variable domain (outside the CDR3, taken from reference TRBV28 and TRBJ1-4): DVKVTQSSRYLVKRTGEKVFLECVQDMDHENMFWYRQDPGLGLRLIYFSYDVKMKEKGDIPEGYSVSREKKERFSLILESASTNQTSMYLCASSLTGATNEKLFFGSGTQLSVL.

J is TRBJ1-3 and V is TRBV18, with D hard to call. V dropped 2 bases and J dropped 4 bases, with 9 bases sitting between them. The germline V gene has CDR1 KGHSH and CDR2 LQKENI. The CDR3 sequence is 14 residues long. This CDR3 reads CASSPGGKGNTIYF. In DNA form, the CDR3 reads TGTGCCAGCTCACCAGGAGGGAAAGGAAACACCATATATTTT.

The rearrangement uses TRBV5-1 and TRBJ1-3; D unresolved. V lost 0 bases to trimming and J lost 2 bases, with 9 bases between them. Germline CDR1 reads SGHRS; CDR2 reads YFSETQ. The CDR3 runs 15 residues. CDR3 DNA: TGCGCCAGCAGCTTGGAGGGAGCTCCTGGAAACACCATATATTTT. It codes for CASSLEGAPGNTIYF.

This chain links TRBV10-3 with TRBJ1-1, with D perhaps matching TRBD1 (6 bases). Germline CDR1 reads ENHRY; CDR2 reads SYGVKD. V was cut by 5 bases and J by 1 base, with 17 bases left in between. This CDR3 is 16 amino acids long. The CDR3 is CAISLAPGQTNTEAFF. DNA for the CDR3: TGTGCCATCAGTTTAGCCCCCGGACAGACGAACACTGAAGCTTTCTTT.

This chain links TRBV5-6 with TRBJ2-7, with D possibly matching TRBD1 (6 bases). This CDR3 region has 13 residues. Trimming removed 4 bases from V and 2 bases from J, with 10 bases in between. Germline V lookup: CDR1 SGHDT, CDR2 YYEEEE. For the CDR3, the DNA is TGTGCCAGCAGCCGGACAGCAACCTACGAGCAGTACTTC. It specifies CASSRTATYEQYF.

The chain carries TRBV10-3 and TRBJ1-2; 8 bases agree with TRBD1. Per the germline V gene, CDR1 is ENHRY and CDR2 is SYGVKD. V shed 4 bases, J shed 4 bases, and the junction held 11 bases outside the gene matches. There are 16 residues in the CDR3. CDR3: CAISVNSGGASYGYTF. DNA of the CDR3: TGTGCCATCAGTGTAAACTCAGGGGGCGCGAGCTATGGCTACACCTTC.